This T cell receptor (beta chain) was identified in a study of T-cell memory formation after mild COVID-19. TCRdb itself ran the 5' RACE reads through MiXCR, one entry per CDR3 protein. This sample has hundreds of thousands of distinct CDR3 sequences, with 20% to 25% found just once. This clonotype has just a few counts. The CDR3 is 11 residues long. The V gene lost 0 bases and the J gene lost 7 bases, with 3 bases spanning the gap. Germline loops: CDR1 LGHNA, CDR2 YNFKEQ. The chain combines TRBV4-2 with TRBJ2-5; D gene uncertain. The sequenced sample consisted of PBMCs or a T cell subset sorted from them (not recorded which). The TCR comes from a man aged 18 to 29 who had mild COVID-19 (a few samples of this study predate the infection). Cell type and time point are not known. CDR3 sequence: CASSQDSTQYF. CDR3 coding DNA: TGTGCCAGCAGCCAAGATTCGACCCAGTACTTC.